The 24 T cell receptor beta chains given below trace back to one sample, sequenced in a study of T-cell memory formation after mild COVID-19. MiXCR, run by TCRdb on the 5' RACE reads, gives a single entry per CDR3 protein. This sample has some 120,000 distinct CDR3 sequences; approximately 17% occur once, and the top ten carry approximately 5%. Sequenced material: PBMCs or a T cell subset sorted from them (not recorded which). The receptors were sampled from a man between 18 and 29 years old who had mild COVID-19 (a few samples of this study predate the infection). Cell type and time point are not known.

V is TRBV7-3 and J is TRBJ1-1; D is uncertain. The CDR3 is 13 residues long. Trimming removed 1 base from V and 7 bases from J, with 10 bases in between. Germline V gene data show CDR1 as SGHTA and CDR2 as FQGTGA. The CDR3 loop reads CASSLIVGGEAFF. DNA for the CDR3: TGTGCCAGCAGCTTAATTGTGGGTGGTGAAGCTTTCTTT.

This clonotype was found a few times. This chain connects TRBV12-3 or TRBV12-4 to TRBJ2-5, with D uncertain. The CDR3 spans 13 residues. Trimming took 5 bases from V and 4 from J, leaving 11 bases between them. CDR3 nucleotide sequence: TGTGCCAGCAGTCGACCCGCCGGAGAGACCCAGTACTTC. Protein: CASSRPAGETQYF.

The chain has TRBV28 and TRBJ2-5; either TRBD1 or TRBD2 may fit D (6 bases each). CDR1 is MDHEN, CDR2 SYDVKM, per germline. Trimming removed 11 bases at V and 7 bases at J, with 14 bases between. This CDR3 contains 11 residues. The CDR3 DNA is TGTGCCGCAGCAGAGGGGGGGACCCAGTACTTC. This gives the protein CAAAEGGTQYF.

There are a few counts of this clonotype. The V call is TRBV7-2, the J call TRBJ2-1; 9 bases are a match to TRBD2. The V and J ends lost 1 base and 9 bases, in that order; junction bases with no gene match: 7. The germline CDR1 and CDR2 sequences are SGHTA and FQGNSA. The CDR3 contains 15 residues. Here the CDR3 reads CASSLEGGGAAEQFF. The CDR3, as DNA: TGTGCCAGCAGCTTAGAGGGCGGGGGGGCTGCTGAGCAGTTCTTC.

This clonotype was counted between two and nine times. The chain employs TRBV5-1 and TRBJ2-3, with 9 bases fitting TRBD1. Trimming took 4 bases from V and 6 from J; bases not matched to a gene: 3. CDR3 length equals 13 residues. The germline CDR1 and CDR2 sequences are SGHRS and YFSETQ. The CDR3 sequence: CASSTTGGDTQYF. The CDR3 region has the DNA TGCGCCAGCAGCACGACAGGGGGGGATACGCAGTATTTT.

This clonotype showed up just a few times. The chain has TRBV6-2 or TRBV6-3 and TRBJ1-1; tentatively, D is TRBD1 (5 bases). V was trimmed by 2 bases and J by 0 bases, leaving 19 bases between them. Germline values: CDR1 MNHEY, CDR2 SVGEGT. This CDR3 contains 18 residues. CDR3 protein: CASSYGLLGVQLNTEAFF. In DNA, the CDR3 is TGTGCCAGCAGTTACGGTCTGTTGGGGGTCCAACTGAACACTGAAGCTTTCTTT.

The chain is built from TRBV5-1 and TRBJ2-5; tentatively, D is TRBD1 (6 bases). CDR3 length: 15 amino acids. Per the germline V gene, CDR1 is SGHRS and CDR2 is YFSETQ. Between the trimmed V and J ends, which lost 0 bases and 4 bases, there was a span of 13 bases. The CDR3 DNA sequence: TGCGCCAGCAGCTTGGTTTCAGGGGCCCGAGAGACCCAGTACTTC. Translation gives CASSLVSGARETQYF.

The chain uses TRBV19 and TRBJ2-3; D is unclear. The germline gives CDR1 LNHDA, CDR2 SQIVND (reference sequence). This CDR3 is 13 amino acids long. Trimming removed 3 bases from V and 2 bases from J, with 6 bases in between. CDR3 residues: CASSILITDTQYF. The DNA of the CDR3 is TGTGCCAGTAGTATTTTGATCACAGATACGCAGTATTTT.

The rearrangement uses TRBV5-1 and TRBJ1-5; D not resolved. The V end lost 0 bases, the J end lost 0 bases, and 4 bases lay between the germline ends. CDR1 is SGHRS, CDR2 YFSETQ, per germline. The CDR3 is made up of 14 amino acids. CDR3 coding DNA: TGCGCCAGCAGCTTGGTGACTAGCAATCAGCCCCAGCATTTT. Its translation: CASSLVTSNQPQHF.

The chain uses TRBV3-1 and TRBJ1-1; D is undetermined. Trimming stripped 1 base from V and 5 bases from J, with 5 bases between. The length of the CDR3 is 12 residues. Per germline, CDR1 LGHDT and CDR2 YNNKEL (reference sequence). The CDR3 region has the DNA TGTGCCAGCAGCCAAGCCGGGACTGAAGCTTTCTTT. Translating it yields CASSQAGTEAFF.

The chain combines TRBV2 with TRBJ2-7; 7 positions agree with TRBD1. The germline CDR1 and CDR2 sequences are SNHLY and FYNNEI. The CDR3 extends over 13 amino acids. With V trimmed by 3 bases and J by 4 bases, 3 bases remained unmatched. The CDR3 here is CASSEGQWYEQYF. The DNA of the CDR3 is TGTGCCAGCAGTGAGGGACAGTGGTACGAGCAGTACTTC.

This clonotype has a handful of counts. The rearrangement uses TRBV4-2 and TRBJ2-5; unclear D gene. V shed 2 bases and J shed 6 bases, with 7 bases lying between them. The CDR3 sequence is 12 residues long. In germline, CDR1 is LGHNA, CDR2 YNFKEQ. The CDR3 DNA reads TGTGCCAGCAGCCAAAACCACCAGACCCAGTACTTC. This codes for CASSQNHQTQYF.

In its sample, this clonotype was seen many times. The gene calls are TRBV5-1 and TRBJ2-1; D unclear. The CDR3 has 12 residues. Germline V gene lookup returns CDR1 SGHRS and CDR2 YFSETQ. V dropped 0 bases and J dropped 5 bases, with 3 bases sitting between them. CDR3 sequence reads: CASSLGHNEQFF. The CDR3 DNA reads TGCGCCAGCAGCTTGGGGCACAATGAGCAGTTCTTC.

This clonotype was recorded at least ten times. The chain employs TRBV4-3 and TRBJ2-1, with TRBD2 as a possible D gene (5 bases). CDR3 length: 17 residues. V was trimmed by 0 bases and J by 4 bases, leaving 16 bases between them. Germline values: CDR1 LGHNA, CDR2 YSLEER. Here the CDR3 DNA reads TGCGCCAGCAGCCAAGATGGGGTCAGCTGGGAGTACAATGAGCAGTTCTTC. Translating gives CASSQDGVSWEYNEQFF.

V and J are TRBV7-9 and TRBJ2-7; D tentatively reads TRBD1 or TRBD2 (5 bases each). Trimming took off 5 bases at V and 6 bases at J, with 11 bases between the two ends. CDR3 size: 12 residues. Germline V gene data show CDR1 as SEHNR and CDR2 as FQNEAQ (reference sequence). As DNA, the CDR3 is TGTGCCAGCAGCCGGGGACGCGGCGAGCAGTACGTC. Protein: CASSRGRGEQYV.

This clonotype was seen only a few times. The chain couples TRBV9 to TRBJ2-5, with D possibly being TRBD1 or TRBD2 (5 bases each). The germline V gene has CDR1 SGDLS and CDR2 YYNGEE. This CDR3 comprises 14 residues. V was trimmed by 0 bases and J by 5 bases, leaving 11 bases between them. CDR3 nucleotide sequence: TGTGCCAGCAGCGTAGAGAAGTGGGGGGAGACCCAGTACTTC. It translates to CASSVEKWGETQYF.

CDR3 DNA: TGCAGTGCTAGGCGGAGCGGCGACACAGATACGCAGTATTTT. Translating gives CSARRSGDTDTQYF. The chain is built from TRBV20-1 and TRBJ2-3; possible D gene TRBD2, 5 bases. The germline V gene has CDR1 DFQATT and CDR2 SNEGSKA (reference sequence). V dropped 3 bases and J dropped 2 bases, with 12 bases sitting between them. The CDR3 totals 14 residues.

This clonotype came up once. The chain has TRBV7-9 and TRBJ1-1, with 9 positions matching TRBD1. Germline loops: CDR1 SEHNR, CDR2 FQNEAQ (reference sequence). With V trimmed by 5 bases and J by 7 bases, 8 bases remained unmatched. CDR3 length equals 14 residues. The CDR3 loop reads CASSRSQGAGEAFF. The DNA for the CDR3 is TGTGCCAGCAGCCGATCACAGGGGGCGGGTGAAGCTTTCTTT.

The genes are TRBV5-1 and TRBJ2-1, with 13 bases fitting TRBD2. Germline values: CDR1 SGHRS, CDR2 YFSETQ. Unmatched junction bases numbered 10, after V lost 4 bases and J lost 9 bases. CDR3 length: 16 amino acids. CDR3 DNA: TGCGCCAGCAGCCCCCGACTAGCGGGGGGCGAGATTGAGCAGTTCTTC. As protein: CASSPRLAGGEIEQFF.

The rearrangement links TRBV7-9 to TRBJ2-5; 7 nucleotides line up with TRBD2. With 1 base clipped from V and 2 bases from J, the junction kept 4 bases outside the gene matches. The germline CDR1 and CDR2 sequences are SEHNR and FQNEAQ (reference sequence). This CDR3 spans 15 amino acids. This CDR3 is CASSLVMGGQETQYF. CDR3 coding DNA: TGTGCCAGCAGCTTAGTGATGGGGGGGCAAGAGACCCAGTACTTC.

The rearrangement joins TRBV9 to TRBJ1-1, with D hard to call. The CDR3 consists of 14 residues. Germline V gives CDR1 SGDLS, CDR2 YYNGEE. Trimming stripped 1 base from V and 1 base from J, with 8 bases between. The CDR3 reads CASSVLPENTEAFF. CDR3 DNA: TGTGCCAGCAGCGTATTACCGGAGAACACTGAAGCTTTCTTT.

This clonotype was counted at least ten times. J is TRBJ2-5 and V is TRBV4-2; 7 bases align to TRBD2. V dropped 0 bases and J dropped 3; count of bases not matched to a gene: 4. Germline loops: CDR1 LGHNA, CDR2 YNFKEQ. This CDR3 is built from 15 residues. The CDR3 DNA is TGTGCCAGCAGCCAAGATCGGGGGGAGGAAGAGACCCAGTACTTC. Protein product: CASSQDRGEEETQYF.

V gene TRBV6-5 combines with J gene TRBJ2-3, with 8 bases that match TRBD2. Germline V gene lookup returns CDR1 MNHEY and CDR2 SVGAGI. V was clipped by 3 bases and J by 1 base; unmatched bases: 0. The CDR3 is 14 amino acids. CDR3 loop: CASSYSGGTDTQYF. The CDR3 nucleotides read TGTGCCAGCAGTTATAGCGGGGGCACAGATACGCAGTATTTT.

There are many counts of this clonotype. V usage is TRBV5-1 and J usage is TRBJ2-3, with D possibly being TRBD2 (5 bases). This CDR3 region has 15 residues. CDR1 and CDR2 from the germline V gene are SGHRS and YFSETQ. Deletions cut 4 bases from V and 5 bases from J, with 17 bases between. The DNA for the CDR3 is TGCGCCAGCAGCCCCGGCGGGTCTGCAGGAGATACGCAGTATTTT. It specifies CASSPGGSAGDTQYF.